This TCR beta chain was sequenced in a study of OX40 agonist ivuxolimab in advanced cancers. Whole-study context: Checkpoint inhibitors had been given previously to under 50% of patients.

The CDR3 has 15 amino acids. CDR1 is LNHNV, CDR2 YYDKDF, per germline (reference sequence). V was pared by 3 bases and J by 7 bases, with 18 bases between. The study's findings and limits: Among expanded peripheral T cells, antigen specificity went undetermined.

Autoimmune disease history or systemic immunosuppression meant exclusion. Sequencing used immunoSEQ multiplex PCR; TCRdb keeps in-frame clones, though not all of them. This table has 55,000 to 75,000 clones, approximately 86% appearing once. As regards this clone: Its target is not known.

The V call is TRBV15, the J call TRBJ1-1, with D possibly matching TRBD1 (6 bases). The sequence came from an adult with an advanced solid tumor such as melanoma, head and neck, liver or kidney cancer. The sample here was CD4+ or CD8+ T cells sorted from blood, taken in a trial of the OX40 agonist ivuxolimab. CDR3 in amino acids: CATSRGGRGVSEAFF. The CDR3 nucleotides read TGTGCCACCAGCAGGGGGGGCAGGGGAGTTAGTGAAGCTTTCTTT.